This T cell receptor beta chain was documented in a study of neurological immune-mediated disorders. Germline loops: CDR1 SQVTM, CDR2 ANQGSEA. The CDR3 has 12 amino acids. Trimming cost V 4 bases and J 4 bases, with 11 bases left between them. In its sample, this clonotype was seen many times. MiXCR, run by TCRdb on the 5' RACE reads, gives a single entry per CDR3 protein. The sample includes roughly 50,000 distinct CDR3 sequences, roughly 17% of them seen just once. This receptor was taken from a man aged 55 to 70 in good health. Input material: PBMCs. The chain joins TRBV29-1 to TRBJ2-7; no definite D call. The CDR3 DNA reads TGCAGCGTTGGGAACAGAGAGTACGAGCAGTACTTC. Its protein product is CSVGNREYEQYF.